This TCR beta chain was captured by sequencing in a study of blood T cell repertoires in COVID-19. TCRdb keeps only in-frame clones here, not all; method: immunoSEQ multiplex PCR. The sample holds fewer than 350,000 clones, about 83% seen once. Trimming stripped 6 bases from V and 5 bases from J, with 12 bases between. This CDR3 has 13 amino acids. Germline V lookup: CDR1 SNHLY, CDR2 FYNNEI. This chain joins TRBV2 and TRBJ2-3, with a weak D call TRBD1 (6 bases). The sequenced material came from PBMCs or T cells enriched from blood (not recorded which). The origin of this receptor is a woman in her forties who had recovered from COVID-19. The CDR3 loop is CASRTGMRDTQYF. The CDR3 DNA is TGTGCCAGCAGGACAGGCATGAGAGATACGCAGTATTTT.